Shown below are 26 T cell receptor beta chains from a single sample sequenced in a study of response to subunit inactivated influenza vaccine. TCRdb analysed the RT-PCR reads with MiXCR anew, one entry per CDR3 protein. In the table there are roughly 170,000 distinct CDR3 sequences, around 9% of which are singletons. Sequenced material: non-naive T cells sorted from PBMCs, taken on the day of vaccination. These TCRs come from a man between 50 and 59 years old who received an inactivated influenza vaccine.

This clonotype came up a few times. The V gene is TRBV7-9, the J gene TRBJ2-5, with 7 bases that match TRBD1. CDR1 SEHNR and CDR2 FQNEAQ come from the germline V gene (reference sequence). The CDR3 loop spans 15 amino acids. V shed 3 bases, J shed 5 bases, and the junction held 9 bases outside the gene matches. DNA for the CDR3: TGTGCCAGCAGCTTGGGGGACAGCCCAGGCGAGACCCAGTACTTC. Translating it yields CASSLGDSPGETQYF.

This chain uses TRBV2 with TRBJ2-5, with 7 bases matching TRBD1. V lost 0 bases to trimming and J lost 4 bases; unmatched junction nucleotides: 5. The CDR3 is made up of 15 amino acids. Looked up from germline, CDR1 is SNHLY and CDR2 is FYNNEI. The chain's CDR3 is CASSEANQGVETQYF. Written as DNA, the CDR3 is TGTGCCAGCAGTGAAGCAAATCAGGGGGTAGAGACCCAGTACTTC. The full variable domain, completed using reference TRBV2 and TRBJ2-5, is EPEVTQTPSHQVTQMGQEVILRCVPISNHLYFYWYRQILGQKVEFLVSFYNNEISEKSEIFDDQFSVERPDGSNFTLKIRSTKLEDSAMYFCASSEANQGVETQYFGPGTRLLVL.

This clonotype was found a few times. The chain couples TRBV20-1 to TRBJ2-1, with TRBD1 matching over 10 bases. The CDR3 is 15 amino acids. Germline values: CDR1 DFQATT, CDR2 SNEGSKA (reference sequence). V lost 3 bases to trimming and J lost 1 base; unmatched junction nucleotides: 3. CDR3 in DNA: TGCAGTGCTAGTTTGGGACAGGGGTCCTACAATGAGCAGTTCTTC. Its protein is CSASLGQGSYNEQFF.

The rearrangement uses TRBV5-6 and TRBJ2-6, with D possibly being TRBD1 or TRBD2 (5 bases each). V lost 3 bases, J lost 9 bases, and 16 bases lay in between. This CDR3 has 15 residues. Per the germline V gene, CDR1 is SGHDT and CDR2 is YYEEEE. The CDR3 bases are TGTGCCAGCAGCTCATCTCCGGGGCCAGGCAACGTCCTGACTTTC. Translation: CASSSSPGPGNVLTF.

In this sample, this clonotype turned up a few times. The chain carries TRBV28 and TRBJ2-5; D is uncertain. Trimming removed 7 bases from V and 1 base from J, with 10 bases in between. The germline CDR1 and CDR2 sequences are MDHEN and SYDVKM. The CDR3 covers 13 residues. The CDR3 region has the DNA TGTGCCAGCAATATCTACCCCCAAGAGACCCAGTACTTC. Translation gives CASNIYPQETQYF.

The genes are TRBV7-6 and TRBJ2-3; D is unresolved. This CDR3 spans 13 amino acids. Between the trimmed V and J ends, which lost 0 bases and 5 bases, there was a span of 6 bases. The germline gives CDR1 SGHVS, CDR2 FNYEAQ. CDR3 residues: CASSLAHKDTQYF. CDR3 nucleotides: TGTGCCAGCAGCTTAGCGCACAAAGATACGCAGTATTTT.

This clonotype was recorded at least ten times. The chain employs TRBV5-5 and TRBJ2-1; D not resolved. The CDR3 consists of 14 residues. V lost 2 bases and J lost 7, with 13 bases in between. The germline CDR1 and CDR2 sequences are SGHKS and YYEKEE (reference sequence). CDR3 sequence reads: CASSFVYSVNEQFF. CDR3 nucleotides: TGTGCCAGCAGCTTTGTGTACAGCGTGAATGAGCAGTTCTTC.

The rearrangement uses TRBV12-3 or TRBV12-4 and TRBJ1-2; D remains unclear. This CDR3 has 12 amino acids. The ends were cut back, 3 bases at V and 4 bases at J, with 6 bases in the middle. DNA of the CDR3: TGTGCCAGCAGTTTTTCCGCCTATGGCTACACCTTC. Amino acid sequence: CASSFSAYGYTF.

As to this clonotype: This sequence may be a read error, since a much larger clone differs from it by one base. The V call is TRBV11-2, the J call TRBJ2-2; D remains unclear. CDR3 size: 15 residues. In germline, CDR1 is SGHAT, CDR2 FQNNGV. The CDR3 protein is CTSSRGRTNTGELFF. The CDR3, as DNA: TGTACCAGCAGCCGCGGACGTACGAACACCGGGGAGCTGTTTTTT.

This clonotype turned up a few times. The chain links TRBV20-1 to TRBJ2-1; 12 bases align to TRBD2. Trimming removed 1 base from V and 6 bases from J; junction bases left unmatched: 7. Germline V CDR1 and CDR2: DFQATT, SNEGSKA (reference sequence). This CDR3 region has 16 residues. CDR3 in DNA: TGCAGTGCTAGAGGGCTAGCGGGAGGGGGCGGCAATGAGCAGTTCTTC. This gives the protein CSARGLAGGGGNEQFF.

This chain links TRBV19 with TRBJ1-2, with D tentatively TRBD1 (5 bases). The CDR3 is 13 residues long. The ends were cut back, 9 bases at V and 8 bases at J, with 19 bases in the middle. In germline, CDR1 is LNHDA, CDR2 SQIVND (reference sequence). CDR3 in amino acids: CASTWGDQQGYTF. The CDR3 bases are TGTGCCAGCACTTGGGGCGATCAGCAGGGCTACACCTTC.

The rearrangement uses TRBV5-1 and TRBJ1-3, with D unclear. The CDR3 sequence is 15 residues long. The germline gives CDR1 SGHRS, CDR2 YFSETQ. V was clipped by 2 bases and J by 2 bases, with 11 bases between them. CDR3 loop: CASSLDSSPGNTIYF. In DNA form, the CDR3 reads TGCGCCAGCAGCTTAGACTCTTCCCCTGGAAACACCATATATTTT.

This clonotype occurred many times. V usage is TRBV20-1 and J usage is TRBJ1-5; TRBD1 might be the D (6 bases). CDR1 DFQATT and CDR2 SNEGSKA come from the germline V gene (reference sequence). The germline V and J ends were trimmed by 2 bases and 4 bases, with 15 bases remaining between them. The length of the CDR3 is 15 residues. The CDR3 loop is CSARPRGNSNQPQHF. The CDR3 bases are TGCAGTGCTAGACCCAGGGGAAACTCTAATCAGCCCCAGCATTTT.

This clonotype was found a few times. The chain employs TRBV7-8 and TRBJ1-5; 7 positions match TRBD1. The CDR3 consists of 15 residues. V dropped 5 bases and J dropped 3; count of bases not matched to a gene: 7. CDR1 and CDR2 from the germline V gene are SGHVS and FQNEAQ. CDR3 residues: CASSRSDRANQPQHF. The CDR3 nucleotides read TGTGCCAGCAGCCGCTCCGACAGGGCCAATCAGCCCCAGCATTTT.

This chain connects TRBV13 to TRBJ1-2; TRBD1 matches 7 bases. CDR1 and CDR2 from the germline V gene are PRHDT and FYEKMQ (reference sequence). There are 15 residues in the CDR3. V lost 1 base to trimming and J lost 6 bases; unmatched junction nucleotides: 8. CDR3 residues: CASSLASGTENGYTF. CDR3 DNA: TGTGCCAGCAGCTTAGCGTCCGGGACAGAAAATGGCTACACCTTC. Full variable domain (outside the CDR3, taken from reference TRBV13 and TRBJ1-2): AAGVIQSPRHLIKEKRETATLKCYPIPRHDTVYWYQQGPGQDPQFLISFYEKMQSDKGSIPDRFSAQQFSDYHSELNMSSLELGDSALYFCASSLASGTENGYTFGSGTRLTVV.

This chain connects TRBV6-1 to TRBJ2-3, with TRBD2 matching 7 bases. Germline loops: CDR1 MNHNS, CDR2 SASEGT. The V segment lost 8 bases and the J segment 4 bases; nucleotides outside the gene matches: 6. The CDR3 runs to 13 residues. The CDR3 coding sequence is TGTGCCAGCGGGGGAGGGCCCCCAGATACGCAGTATTTT. Translating gives CASGGGPPDTQYF.

The chain uses TRBV6-1 and TRBJ2-7; the D is unclear. CDR1 and CDR2 (germline): MNHNS, SASEGT. The CDR3 is 12 amino acids. V was cut by 5 bases and J by 3 bases, with 8 bases left in between. The CDR3 here is CASSPGRYEQYF. As DNA, the CDR3 is TGTGCCAGCAGTCCGGGCCGCTACGAGCAGTACTTC.

The table lists this clonotype with many counts. The gene calls are TRBV4-3 and TRBJ2-3; possible D gene TRBD2, 5 bases. Trimming took off 1 base at V and 0 bases at J, with 8 bases between the two ends. Germline CDR1 and CDR2: LGHNA and YSLEER. The CDR3 runs to 15 residues. DNA for the CDR3: TGCGCCAGCAGCCAAGGAAGGACTAGCACAGATACGCAGTATTTT. Translated, it gives CASSQGRTSTDTQYF.

The CDR3 is CATSFPLGGRGTDTQYF. CDR3 DNA sequence: TGTGCCACCAGCTTCCCACTCGGGGGGCGCGGTACAGATACGCAGTATTTT. This chain links TRBV15 with TRBJ2-3; tentative D call: TRBD2 (7 bases). Germline assignment: CDR1 LNHNV and CDR2 YYDKDF (reference sequence). Trimming shortened V by 5 bases and J by 3 bases, and 21 bases separated the two germline ends. CDR3 length: 17 residues.

This clonotype has at least ten counts. At one end, the junction sequence differs from germline, possibly due to a read error. V gene TRBV20-1 combines with J gene TRBJ1-5, with a weak D call TRBD1 (6 bases). CDR1 is DFQATT, CDR2 SNEGSKA, per germline (reference sequence). The CDR3 runs 15 residues. Here the CDR3 reads CSARGQGYSNQPQHF. The CDR3 coding sequence is TGCAGTGCCAGAGGGCAGGGGTATAGCAATCAGCCCCAGCATTTT.

The rearrangement uses TRBV7-8 and TRBJ2-6; D is undetermined. This CDR3 region has 16 residues. The V and J ends lost 0 bases and 0 bases respectively, with 6 bases between them. Germline lookup yields CDR1 SGHVS and CDR2 FQNEAQ. CDR3 loop: CASSLASFSGANVLTF. CDR3 DNA sequence: TGTGCCAGCAGCTTAGCTTCTTTCTCTGGGGCCAACGTCCTGACTTTC.

This clonotype was counted at least ten times. CDR3 amino acids: CASTPGRNNSPLHF. The CDR3 DNA reads as TGTGCCAGCACCCCCGGACGGAATAATTCACCCCTCCACTTT. The V call is TRBV21-1, the J call TRBJ1-6; the table's D call TRBD1 went unverified against the DNA. TRBV21-1 has pseudogene status. The CDR3 sequence is 14 residues long.

In this sample, this clonotype turned up many times. The chain uses TRBV29-1 and TRBJ1-5; a possible D gene is TRBD1 (6 bases). Trimming shortened V by 4 bases and J by 7 bases, and 17 bases separated the two germline ends. The CDR3 covers 14 residues. Germline V gives CDR1 SQVTM, CDR2 ANQGSEA. The CDR3 loop is CSVGSGGERQPQHF. In DNA form, the CDR3 reads TGCAGCGTTGGGTCGGGGGGCGAAAGACAGCCCCAGCATTTT.

This clonotype was counted at least ten times. J is TRBJ2-5 and V is TRBV12-3 or TRBV12-4; D is unresolved. Trimming shortened V by 3 bases and J by 1 base, and 6 bases separated the two germline ends. The CDR3 sequence is 13 residues long. The CDR3 is CASSFVAQETQYF. As DNA, the CDR3 is TGTGCCAGCAGTTTTGTGGCCCAAGAGACCCAGTACTTC.

This chain joins TRBV12-3 or TRBV12-4 and TRBJ1-2; tentatively, D is TRBD1 (5 bases). V dropped 8 bases and J dropped 4 bases, with 17 bases sitting between them. The CDR3 is 14 amino acids. The CDR3 bases are TGTGCCAGCGGAACTCTCAGGGAAGGCTATGGCTACACCTTC. This gives the protein CASGTLREGYGYTF.

V gene TRBV4-2 combines with J gene TRBJ1-4; D is undetermined. With the DNA end fitting TRBJ2-2 better, the J assignment may be wrong. The CDR3 extends over 13 amino acids. Germline loops: CDR1 LGHNA, CDR2 YNFKEQ. The CDR3 coding sequence is TGTGCCAGCAGCCAGACGTCCGCCCGGGAGCTGTTTTTT. Its protein product is CASSQTSARELFF.